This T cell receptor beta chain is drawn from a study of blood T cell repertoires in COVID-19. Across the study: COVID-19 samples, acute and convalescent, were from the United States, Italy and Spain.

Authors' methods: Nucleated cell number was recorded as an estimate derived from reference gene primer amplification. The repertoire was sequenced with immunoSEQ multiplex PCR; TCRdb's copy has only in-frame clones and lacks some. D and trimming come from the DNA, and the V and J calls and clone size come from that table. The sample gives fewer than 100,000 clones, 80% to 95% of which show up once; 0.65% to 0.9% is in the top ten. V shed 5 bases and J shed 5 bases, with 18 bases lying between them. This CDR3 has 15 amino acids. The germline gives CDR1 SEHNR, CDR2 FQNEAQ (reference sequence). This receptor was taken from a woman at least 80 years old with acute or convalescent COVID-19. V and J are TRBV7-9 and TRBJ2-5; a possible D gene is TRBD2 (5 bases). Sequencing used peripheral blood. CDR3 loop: CASSLSSTGVETQYF. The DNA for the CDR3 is TGTGCCAGCAGCCTTTCATCTACCGGGGTTGAGACCCAGTACTTC.